Below are 27 T cell receptor beta chains sequenced from a single sample in a study of early stage breast cancer tumors. Only in-frame clones appear in the TCRdb table, and some are missing; sequencing was by immunoSEQ multiplex PCR. The table shows fewer than 50,000 clones, with 55% to 75% occurring only once. The sample taken for sequencing was blood. These receptors originate from a person aged 45 to 59 with breast cancer.

The rearrangement links TRBV7-2 to TRBJ2-3; 8 bases fit TRBD2. Germline trimming cut 5 bases from V and 1 base from J; bases unmatched to any gene: 5. The CDR3 spans 15 residues. Germline-derived CDR1 and CDR2 are SGHTA and FQGNSA. CDR3 sequence reads: CASSPSGGRTDTQYF. The CDR3 DNA reads TGTGCCAGCAGCCCCAGCGGGGGCCGCACAGATACGCAGTATTTT.

This clone was counted a few times. The rearrangement uses TRBV5-1 and TRBJ1-1; D is possibly TRBD1 (5 bases). The germline V gene has CDR1 SGHRS and CDR2 YFSETQ. The V and J ends lost 9 bases and 5 bases respectively, with 17 bases between them. The CDR3 sequence is 13 residues long. DNA of the CDR3: TGCGCCACCCATCTGGGACTCGGAACTGAAGCTTTCTTT. Translation gives CATHLGLGTEAFF.

This clone was seen only once. The chain joins TRBV5-8 to TRBJ2-3, with D possibly TRBD2 on 6 matching bases. V lost 0 bases, J lost 5 bases, and 16 bases lay in between. Germline CDR1 reads SGHTS; CDR2 reads YDEGEE. There are 16 residues in the CDR3. The CDR3 coding sequence is TGTGCCAGCAGCTTGGTTCTCGGGAGATCCGAAGATACGCAGTATTTT. Its protein product is CASSLVLGRSEDTQYF.

This clone was picked up a small number of times. The chain recombines TRBV5-6 with TRBJ1-2; the D gene is possibly TRBD1 (5 bases). This CDR3 is built from 12 residues. Looked up from germline, CDR1 is SGHDT and CDR2 is YYEEEE. V was pared by 4 bases and J by 9 bases, with 13 bases between. The DNA of the CDR3 is TGTGCCAGCAGCGAATTCTACAGGAGCTACACCTTC. Its protein is CASSEFYRSYTF.

This clone was recorded only once. CDR3 protein: CASGPGQGKNIQYF. The CDR3 coding sequence is TGCGCCAGCGGACCGGGACAGGGTAAAAACATTCAGTACTTC. The chain has TRBV5-1 and TRBJ2-4, with 9 bases matching TRBD1. Losses at the gene ends were 7 bases for V and 4 bases for J; bases not matched to a gene: 6. The CDR3 extends over 14 amino acids. The germline CDR1 and CDR2 sequences are SGHRS and YFSETQ.

The rearrangement uses TRBV7-2 and TRBJ2-7, with 8 bases identical to TRBD1. Germline V CDR1 and CDR2: SGHTA, FQGNSA. This CDR3 is built from 15 residues. V dropped 6 bases and J dropped 3; count of bases not matched to a gene: 10. CDR3 loop: CASSPQPGTGYEQYV. The CDR3 bases are TGTGCCAGCAGTCCCCAGCCCGGGACAGGCTACGAGCAGTACGTC.

J is TRBJ2-3 and V is TRBV10-2, with 11 bases that match TRBD1. CDR3 size: 16 residues. In germline, CDR1 is WSHSY, CDR2 SAAADI. Trimming cost V 3 bases and J 5 bases; bases outside gene matches: 7. The CDR3 coding sequence is TGCGCCAGCAGTGAAAGGGACAGGGGGTTTGGAGATACGCAGTATTTT. This gives the protein CASSERDRGFGDTQYF.

This clone came up once. This sequence joins TRBV4-1 and TRBJ2-3; TRBD2 might be the D (5 bases). The CDR3 sequence is 18 residues long. CDR1 is MGHRA, CDR2 YSYEKL, per germline. Trimming shortened V by 0 bases and J by 4 bases, and 20 bases separated the two germline ends. The CDR3 DNA reads as TGCGCCAGCAGCCAAGACCTCTACGGACTCGAAAGGGCAGATACGCAGTATTTT. It codes for CASSQDLYGLERADTQYF.

This chain links TRBV25-1 with TRBJ2-5; 10 bases line up with TRBD2. Germline trimming cut 0 bases from V and 5 bases from J; bases unmatched to any gene: 3. The CDR3 runs 15 residues. Germline V lookup: CDR1 MGHDK, CDR2 SYGVNS. CDR3 sequence: CASSEYSSGRETQYF. The CDR3 nucleotides read TGTGCCAGCAGTGAATATAGTAGCGGGAGGGAGACCCAGTACTTC.

The chain is built from TRBV7-9 and TRBJ2-7; 11 bases match TRBD2. The CDR3 has 17 residues. Trimming at V came to 5 bases and at J to 4 bases, leaving 13 bases not matched to a gene. Germline values: CDR1 SEHNR, CDR2 FQNEAQ (reference sequence). Written as DNA, the CDR3 is TGTGCCAGCAGCCCGACACCGACTAGCGGGATACCTTACGAGCAGTACTTC. Its protein product is CASSPTPTSGIPYEQYF. Together with reference TRBV7-9 and TRBJ2-7, the CDR3 gives the full variable domain: DTGVSQNPRHKITKRGQNVTFRCDPISEHNRLYWYRQTLGQGPEFLTYFQNEAQLEKSRLLSDRFSAERPKGSFSTLEIQRTEQGDSAMYLCASSPTPTSGIPYEQYFGPGTRLTVT.

The V and J genes are TRBV7-2 and TRBJ1-2, with a tentative D call TRBD1 (5 bases). This CDR3 is built from 14 residues. The V end lost 5 bases, the J end lost 5 bases, and 15 bases lay between the germline ends. CDR1 and CDR2 (germline): SGHTA, FQGNSA. CDR3 nucleotide sequence: TGTGCCAGCAGCCAATGGGGCGCCGAATATGGCTACACCTTC. This encodes CASSQWGAEYGYTF.

The rearrangement links TRBV30 to TRBJ2-7, with TRBD1 as a possible D gene (6 bases). V was cut by 7 bases and J by 4 bases, with 11 bases left in between. CDR1 and CDR2 (germline): GTSNPN, SVGIG (reference sequence). The length of the CDR3 is 11 residues. The DNA of the CDR3 is TGTGCCTACGCGGACAGTTACGAGCAGTACGTC. It is translated as CAYADSYEQYV.

The V gene is TRBV21-1, the J gene TRBJ1-1; the DNA was not compared with TRBD1, the D call given in the table. TRBV21-1 is an annotated pseudogene. CDR3 length: 11 amino acids. CDR3 protein: CASPGGHEAFF. DNA of the CDR3: TGTGCCAGCCCTGGGGGACATGAAGCTTTCTTT.

The rearrangement joins TRBV14 to TRBJ2-2; no reliable D call. With 0 bases removed from V and 6 bases from J, the gap between germline ends came to 14 bases. Germline V gene sequence: CDR1 SGHDN, CDR2 FVKESK. The CDR3 contains 16 residues. CDR3 protein: CASSQDWPLFSGELFF. The CDR3 region has the DNA TGTGCCAGCAGCCAAGATTGGCCTCTCTTTTCCGGGGAGCTGTTTTTT.

This clone came up a few times. The chain combines TRBV10-2 with TRBJ1-5; 7 bases line up with TRBD1. V shed 2 bases and J 6 bases; nucleotides not matched to a gene: 10. This CDR3 is 16 amino acids long. From germline, CDR1 is WSHSY and CDR2 SAAADI. The CDR3 bases are TGCGCCAGCAGTGAGAGGGGGTCAGGGGGTAGTCAGCCCCAGCATTTT. It yields the protein CASSERGSGGSQPQHF.

The chain has TRBV5-1 and TRBJ2-7; 11 bases match TRBD1. V lost 2 bases and J lost 6; bases outside the gene matches: 7. Germline CDR1 SGHRS, CDR2 YFSETQ. The CDR3 has 15 residues. This chain's CDR3 is CASSLLDRGPAEQYF. Here the CDR3 DNA reads TGCGCCAGCAGCTTACTGGACAGGGGGCCGGCCGAGCAGTACTTC.

This chain joins TRBV11-2 and TRBJ2-7; 8 bases fit TRBD2. V lost 0 bases, J lost 4 bases, and 17 bases stayed unmatched. This CDR3 contains 19 residues. Germline loops: CDR1 SGHAT, CDR2 FQNNGV. CDR3 region: CASSLDRPSGYREAYEQYF. The CDR3 DNA is TGTGCCAGCAGCTTAGATCGACCTAGCGGGTACCGGGAAGCGTACGAGCAGTACTTC.

V is TRBV25-1 and J is TRBJ1-1, with a tentative D call TRBD1 (6 bases). CDR3 length: 15 amino acids. Trimming shortened V by 4 bases and J by 5 bases, and 17 bases separated the two germline ends. Looked up from germline, CDR1 is MGHDK and CDR2 is SYGVNS. CDR3 sequence: CASSGDRDIRTEAFF. DNA of the CDR3: TGTGCCAGCAGTGGCGACCGGGACATAAGGACTGAAGCTTTCTTT.

This chain joins TRBV5-4 and TRBJ1-6; 8 bases fit TRBD1. Germline V lookup: CDR1 SGHNT, CDR2 YYREEE (reference sequence). The CDR3 is 15 residues long. V lost 4 bases, J lost 6 bases, and 6 bases stayed unmatched. The CDR3 is CASSTTGVSNSPLHF. CDR3 nucleotide sequence: TGTGCCAGCAGCACGACAGGGGTATCTAATTCACCCCTCCACTTT.

The chain couples TRBV19 to TRBJ2-1; 14 nucleotides align to TRBD2. The V gene's germline CDR1 is LNHDA and CDR2 SQIVND (reference sequence). The V gene end was trimmed by 7 bases and the J gene end by 7 bases; junction bases not matched to a gene: 9. The CDR3 runs to 16 residues. CDR3 sequence: CASKGLAGASKNEQFF. The CDR3 DNA reads as TGTGCCAGTAAGGGACTAGCGGGAGCTTCTAAGAATGAGCAGTTCTTC.

The chain links TRBV9 to TRBJ2-3; D is uncertain. Germline lookup yields CDR1 SGDLS and CDR2 YYNGEE. V lost 4 bases and J lost 0, with 9 bases in between. The CDR3 covers 14 residues. The CDR3 nucleotides read TGTGCCAGCAGCCCAGTTCTTAGCACAGATACGCAGTATTTT. Protein product: CASSPVLSTDTQYF.

The rearrangement links TRBV19 to TRBJ2-2; TRBD2 matches 7 bases. This CDR3 is 13 amino acids long. V lost 8 bases to trimming and J lost 7 bases; unmatched junction nucleotides: 7. CDR1 is LNHDA, CDR2 SQIVND, per germline (reference sequence). The CDR3 bases are TGTGCCAGTGGGCGACTAGCCGACGGGGAGCTGTTTTTT. It specifies CASGRLADGELFF.

The chain uses TRBV10-3 and TRBJ1-1; TRBD1 aligns across 8 bases. Germline CDR1 ENHRY, CDR2 SYGVKD. The CDR3 is made up of 15 amino acids. The junction had 7 bases not matched to a gene; V was cut back by 6 bases and J by 1 base. The CDR3 spells CAIRDREGRNTEAFF. The CDR3 DNA is TGTGCCATCAGGGACAGGGAGGGTCGGAACACTGAAGCTTTCTTT.

The chain carries TRBV19 and TRBJ2-2; perhaps TRBD2 as D (7 bases). From germline, CDR1 is LNHDA and CDR2 SQIVND (reference sequence). The CDR3 length is 16 residues. V lost 6 bases to trimming and J lost 4 bases, with 18 bases between them. CDR3 region: CASSRVGGLGTGELFF. The CDR3 DNA reads as TGTGCCAGTAGCCGAGTGGGGGGGCTGGGCACCGGGGAGCTGTTTTTT.

The J gene is TRBJ1-2, the V gene TRBV19, with 9 bases matching TRBD1. This CDR3 is built from 15 residues. CDR1 is LNHDA, CDR2 SQIVND, per germline (reference sequence). J was trimmed by 3 bases and V by 6 bases; bases with no gene match: 8. The CDR3 reads CASRVQGARDYGYTF. The CDR3, as DNA: TGTGCCAGTAGGGTACAGGGGGCAAGGGACTATGGCTACACCTTC.

The chain couples TRBV15 to TRBJ2-5, with 9 bases lining up with TRBD2. Germline V gene sequence: CDR1 LNHNV, CDR2 YYDKDF (reference sequence). The CDR3 covers 13 residues. V lost 3 bases and J lost 5; bases outside the gene matches: 1. The CDR3 coding sequence is TGTGCCACCAGCAGCAGCGGGGGGGAGACCCAGTACTTC. The encoded protein is CATSSSGGETQYF.

This rearrangement joins TRBV7-8 to TRBJ1-4, with TRBD1 matching over 8 bases. CDR1 is SGHVS, CDR2 FQNEAQ, per germline. The CDR3 totals 15 residues. Unmatched junction bases numbered 10, after V lost 6 bases and J lost 7 bases. The CDR3: CASRHTGTGGEKLFF. For the CDR3, the DNA is TGTGCCAGCAGACATACCGGGACAGGAGGTGAAAAACTGTTTTTT.